These T cell receptor beta chains were read from a single sample in a study of blood T cell repertoires in COVID-19. TCRdb keeps only in-frame clones here, not all; method: immunoSEQ multiplex PCR. The profile covers 130,000 to 150,000 clones, with around 78% appearing a single time and approximately 2% taken by the ten largest. Sequences were obtained from peripheral blood. These TCRs come from a woman aged 60-75 years with acute or convalescent COVID-19. Each CDR3 is given with its conserved first and last residue. D genes are given only for firm matches. Rows give clone size only sometimes, using once, few, many, or a class for an expanded clone.

TRBV27	TRBD1	TRBJ2-1	NA	TGTGCCAGCAGTTCCCTCACCAGTCTAGGATTCCGACAGGGCAATGAGCAGTTCTTC	CASSSLTSLGFRQGNEQFF
TRBV27	NA	TRBJ1-1	NA	TGTGCCTCGTGGAGGAACACTGAAGCTTTCTTT	CASWRNTEAFF
TRBV29-1	NA	TRBJ2-5	once	TGCAGCGTTGAAGAGATTCAGCGGTTGTACCAAGAGACCCAGTACTTC	CSVEEIQRLYQETQYF
TRBV3-1/TRBV3-2	TRBD2	TRBJ2-1	NA	TGTGCCAGCAGCCAAGATAAAAAGAGGGCTAGCGGGATCCTCAGCTCCTACAATGAGCAGTTCTTC	CASSQDKKRASGILSSYNEQFF
TRBV7-8	TRBD2	TRBJ2-1	NA	TGTGCCAGCAGCGAGACCGGGACTAGTAGCAATGAGCAGTTCTTC	CASSETGTSSNEQFF
TRBV19	NA	TRBJ1-5	NA	TGTGCCAGTAGTATAGTCGGGGGAAGCAATCAGCCCCAGCATTTT	CASSIVGGSNQPQHF
TRBV19	NA	TRBJ1-1	few	TGTGCCAGTAGTTTCAGGGTTGGGGATGAAGCTTTCTTT	CASSFRVGDEAFF
TRBV2	NA	TRBJ2-7	NA	TGTGCCACCGAACAGGATTCCTACGAGCAGTACTTC	CATEQDSYEQYF
TRBV5-6	NA	TRBJ2-7	few	TGTGCCAGCAGCTTGGGCAGGGGAAGCTCCTACGAGCAGTACTTC	CASSLGRGSSYEQYF
TRBV7-3	NA	TRBJ2-1	NA	TGTGCCAGCAGCTCAGGGGTGTACGGGACCCTAGACAATGAGCAGTTCTTC	CASSSGVYGTLDNEQFF
TRBV2	TRBD1	TRBJ1-5	NA	TGTGCCAGCAGTGTAGGACAGGCGCAAAATCAGCCCCAGCATTTT	CASSVGQAQNQPQHF
TRBV11-2	NA	TRBJ2-1	NA	TGTGCCAGCACCCGTTCAGTGGAGGGTTACAATGAGCAGTTCTTC	CASTRSVEGYNEQFF
TRBV27	TRBD2	TRBJ2-7	NA	TGTGCCAGCAGTTTGGGCGGGAGGGCCGACTACGAGCAGTACTTC	CASSLGGRADYEQYF
TRBV6-5	NA	TRBJ1-2	once	TGTGCCAGCAGTTACTCGAAGCTAATCAGGGGCCATGGCTACACCTTC	CASSYSKLIRGHGYTF
TRBV27	NA	TRBJ1-2	few	TGTGCCAGCAGTTTTAACAGCCGTAACTATGGCTACACCTTC	CASSFNSRNYGYTF
TRBV6-2/TRBV6-3	TRBD2	TRBJ2-7	NA	TGTGCCAGCAGGTACTCTCGTGTGGCTAGCGGGAGGTCCGAGCAGTACTTC	CASRYSRVASGRSEQYF
TRBV30	NA	TRBJ1-1	NA	TGTGCCTGGAGCGGGGTGATCCCGAACACTGAAGCTTTCTTT	CAWSGVIPNTEAFF
TRBV19	TRBD1	TRBJ1-5	few	TGTGCCAGTAGTACCCGACAGGGGGCCCCAGGCCAGCCCCAGCATTTT	CASSTRQGAPGQPQHF
TRBV27	NA	TRBJ2-1	NA	TGTGCCAGCAGCCGAGGAGGGACCTCATCCAGCAATGAGCAGTTCTTC	CASSRGGTSSSNEQFF
TRBV7-9	NA	TRBJ1-1	NA	TGTGCCAGCAGCCCCGCGGGGGCGGGCACTGAAGCTTTCTTT	CASSPAGAGTEAFF
TRBV6-1	NA	TRBJ2-1	NA	TGTGCCAGCAGTGAACGGAGGCGGGATGGGGACAATGAGCAGTTCTTC	CASSERRRDGDNEQFF
TRBV5-1	NA	TRBJ2-1	NA	TGCGCCAGCAGCCCCCCAAACAATGAGCAGTTCTTC	CASSPPNNEQFF
TRBV10-1	NA	TRBJ2-1	many	TGCGCCAGCAGTGATGGACTAATTGACAATGAGCAGTTCTTC	CASSDGLIDNEQFF
TRBV7-9	NA	TRBJ1-6	NA	TGTGCCAGCAGCCCGACGTCCCGGGATCTCCACTTT	CASSPTSRDLHF
TRBV5-1	NA	TRBJ2-1	NA	TGCGCCAGCAGCTTGTCACAGGGCTCGTTCTGGAATGAGCAGTTCTTC	CASSLSQGSFWNEQFF
TRBV6-5	NA	TRBJ2-2	medium-sized	TGTGCCAGCACTCGGAGTTTCGACACCGGGGAGCTGTTTTTT	CASTRSFDTGELFF
TRBV6-2/TRBV6-3	NA	TRBJ2-7	NA	TGTGCCAGCAGTTACTCGTGGGCCCAACCACTCCAGTACTTC	CASSYSWAQPLQYF
TRBV10-3	NA	TRBJ1-1	NA	TGTGCCATCAGTGAGTTTCAAAGAGGTGAAGCTTTCTTT	CAISEFQRGEAFF
TRBV5-8	TRBD1	TRBJ2-2	NA	TGTGCCAGCAGCCTACGTGGCAGGGGGCTCACCGGGGAGCTGTTTTTT	CASSLRGRGLTGELFF
TRBV18	NA	TRBJ1-4	few	TGTGCCAGCTCACCGACCAATGTAGGGGTTAATGAAAAACTGTTTTTT	CASSPTNVGVNEKLFF
TRBV4-1	NA	TRBJ1-5	many	TGCGCCAGCAGCCAAGACAGGGGCAGCAATCAGCCCCAGCATTTT	CASSQDRGSNQPQHF
TRBV12-5	NA	TRBJ1-1	NA	TGTGCTAGTGGCCTGACCCCGACCGAGGGCCCTGAAGCTTTCTTT	CASGLTPTEGPEAFF
TRBV5-4	NA	TRBJ1-2	NA	TGTGCCAGCAGCTTGGGGGGACTGTCCTATGGCTACACCTTC	CASSLGGLSYGYTF
TRBV5-1	NA	TRBJ2-1	NA	TGCGCCAGCAGCTTCGGAGTGGATGAGCAGTTCTTC	CASSFGVDEQFF
TRBV5-6	NA	TRBJ2-1	NA	TGTGCCAGCAGCTCCCCGACTAGGCCAACCTCCTACAATGAGCAGTTCTTC	CASSSPTRPTSYNEQFF
TRBV11-3	TRBD2	TRBJ2-1	NA	TGTGCCAGCAGCCCCCACGGGGCTAGCGGGACGGATGAGCAGTTCTTC	CASSPHGASGTDEQFF
TRBV5-1	NA	TRBJ2-7	NA	TGCGCCAGCAGCTTGGTAGCCGGAGCCTCCTACGAGCAGTACTTC	CASSLVAGASYEQYF
TRBV5-1	TRBD2	TRBJ2-7	NA	TGCGCCAGCAGCCCCCTCGGGACTAGCGGGCTCTCCTACGAGCAGTACTTC	CASSPLGTSGLSYEQYF
TRBV4-1	NA	TRBJ2-7	NA	TGCGCCAGCAGCCAAGACAGGGTAGGGGCCTACGAGCAGTACTTC	CASSQDRVGAYEQYF
TRBV18	NA	TRBJ1-2	few	TGTGCCAGCTCACCAGAAGGAGTTTTGGACTATGGCTACACCTTC	CASSPEGVLDYGYTF
TRBV9	NA	TRBJ2-2	NA	TGTGCCAGCAGCGTAGTAGGGGACAAGAACACCGGGGAGCTGTTTTTT	CASSVVGDKNTGELFF
TRBV6-2/TRBV6-3	NA	TRBJ2-1	NA	TGTGCCAGCAGCCGACAATTAGGGCAGTTCTTC	CASSRQLGQFF
TRBV4-1	NA	TRBJ2-1	few	TGCGCCAGCAGCCAAGTTCTTGAGCGGATAAGGTACAATGAGCAGTTCTTC	CASSQVLERIRYNEQFF
TRBV5-1	NA	TRBJ2-2	NA	TGCGCCAGCAGCGTACGACAGGCTGCTAACACCGGGGAGCTGTTTTTT	CASSVRQAANTGELFF
TRBV5-1	TRBD2	TRBJ2-1	NA	TGCGCCAGCAGCTCCATTAGCGGGAGACGGTACAATGAGCAGTTCTTC	CASSSISGRRYNEQFF